This passage covers 12 T cell receptor beta chains from one sample sequenced in a study of T cell repertoires in cytomegalovirus infection. TCRdb fed the reads into MiXCR, producing one record per CDR3 protein. The table records some 940,000 distinct CDR3 sequences, around 30% of them present only once. Their specific antigens are unknown. The sequencing here drew on cultured CD8+ T cells from PBMCs, taken from culture after CMV antigen stimulation. The receptors originated from a human donor in good health (CMV status not recorded). Some clones in this sample may be carry-over from other donors' samples.

Comment on this clonotype: An end of the junction differs from the germline gene, which may be a read error. This rearrangement joins TRBV7-6 to TRBJ1-2; 10 bases are a match to TRBD1. The CDR3 is made up of 14 amino acids. Germline CDR1 and CDR2: SGHVS and FNYEAQ. The CDR3 DNA sequence: TGTACCAGCAGCTCCCCCGGGACAGGGGTGCTATACACCTTC. It yields the protein CTSSSPGTGVLYTF.

This chain uses TRBV12-3 or TRBV12-4 with TRBJ1-1, with TRBD1 matching 7 bases. V shed 3 bases and J 1 base; nucleotides not matched to a gene: 14. CDR3 length: 18 amino acids. CDR3 region: CASSFQDRPFLRNTEAFF. CDR3 nucleotides: TGTGCCAGCAGTTTTCAGGACAGGCCATTTCTTAGGAACACTGAAGCTTTCTTT.

This clonotype was detected a few times. The DNA of the CDR3 is TGTGCCAGCAGCTTGGAGCTGGGGGGGCCAACCGGGGAGCTGTTTTTT. Its protein is CASSLELGGPTGELFF. This chain links TRBV5-4 with TRBJ2-2; a weak D match, TRBD2 (7 bases). Trimming took off 0 bases at V and 5 bases at J, with 14 bases between the two ends. Germline CDR1 SGHNT, CDR2 YYREEE (reference sequence). The CDR3 contains 16 residues.

This clonotype was detected ten times or more. The rearrangement uses TRBV7-8 and TRBJ1-4; TRBD1 might be the D (5 bases). V lost 3 bases and J lost 9, with 14 bases in between. The CDR3 consists of 14 residues. Germline-derived CDR1 and CDR2 are SGHVS and FQNEAQ. CDR3 residues: CASSFDGGRKKLFF. DNA for the CDR3: TGTGCCAGCAGCTTCGACGGGGGAAGGAAAAAACTGTTTTTT.

This clonotype has a handful of counts. The CDR3: CASSSYGTGWYEQYF. The CDR3 bases are TGTGCCAGCAGCTCATACGGGACAGGGTGGTACGAGCAGTACTTC. The V gene is TRBV5-5, the J gene TRBJ2-7; 9 nucleotides align to TRBD1. The CDR3 length is 15 residues. Germline CDR1 and CDR2: SGHKS and YYEKEE (reference sequence). After removal of 3 bases from V and 4 bases from J, the junction contained 8 bases not matched to a gene.

This chain links TRBV7-9 with TRBJ2-6; 8 bases are shared with TRBD1. The germline V gene encodes CDR1 SEHNR and CDR2 FQNEAQ (reference sequence). CDR3 length equals 13 residues. V gave up 10 bases and J gave up 6 bases; unmatched junction bases: 5. This chain's CDR3 is CAKGQGEANVLTF. CDR3 coding DNA: TGTGCCAAAGGACAGGGAGAGGCCAACGTCCTGACTTTC.

V is TRBV7-9 and J is TRBJ2-1; TRBD1 agrees at 8 bases. The V gene's germline CDR1 is SEHNR and CDR2 FQNEAQ (reference sequence). This CDR3 is built from 15 residues. J gave up 0 bases and V 5 bases, and 3 bases lay outside the gene matches. The CDR3 sequence is CASSNRGASYNEQFF. In DNA form, the CDR3 reads TGTGCCAGCAGCAACAGGGGGGCCTCCTACAATGAGCAGTTCTTC. Full variable domain (missing parts from reference TRBV7-9 and TRBJ2-1): DTGVSQNPRHKITKRGQNVTFRCDPISEHNRLYWYRQTLGQGPEFLTYFQNEAQLEKSRLLSDRFSAERPKGSFSTLEIQRTEQGDSAMYLCASSNRGASYNEQFFGPGTRLTVL.

This chain joins TRBV27 and TRBJ2-3; D possibly corresponds to TRBD2 (6 bases). The CDR3 is made up of 17 amino acids. The germline V gene has CDR1 MNHEY and CDR2 SMNVEV (reference sequence). V gave up 1 base and J gave up 2 bases, with 16 bases separating them. As DNA, the CDR3 is TGTGCCAGCAGTTTATTTGTCGCGGGAACGTACACAGATACGCAGTATTTT. It encodes CASSLFVAGTYTDTQYF.

The V and J genes are TRBV7-2 and TRBJ1-4; no reliable D call. Germline V gene lookup returns CDR1 SGHTA and CDR2 FQGNSA. This CDR3 has 15 residues. V was shortened by 1 base and J by 5 bases, with 11 bases between the two germline ends. CDR3 sequence: CASSLGVGSNEKLFF. CDR3 nucleotide sequence: TGTGCCAGCAGCTTAGGAGTGGGCTCCAATGAAAAACTGTTTTTT.

This clonotype has only a few counts. The gene calls are TRBV27 and TRBJ1-1; tentative D call: TRBD1 (6 bases). Germline V CDR1 and CDR2: MNHEY, SMNVEV (reference sequence). Between the trimmed V and J ends, which lost 5 bases and 0 bases, there was a span of 13 bases. The CDR3 is made up of 15 amino acids. The DNA for the CDR3 is TGTGCCAGCAGTCCTTTGGACAGCCTGAACACTGAAGCTTTCTTT. It yields the protein CASSPLDSLNTEAFF.

This chain connects TRBV3-1 to TRBJ2-1, with D hard to call. This CDR3 is 17 amino acids long. Trimming took off 0 bases at V and 0 bases at J, with 12 bases between the two ends. CDR1 and CDR2 (germline): LGHDT, YNNKEL (reference sequence). This chain's CDR3 is CASSQEGRLSSYNEQFF. The CDR3 DNA reads as TGTGCCAGCAGCCAAGAAGGTCGGTTGAGCTCCTACAATGAGCAGTTCTTC.

This clonotype was observed a handful of times. DNA of the CDR3: TGTGCCAGTAGTCTAGCGGGGGCACTCTATACAGATACGCAGTATTTT. It encodes CASSLAGALYTDTQYF. The chain is built from TRBV11-3 and TRBJ2-3, with TRBD2 identical over 10 bases. The CDR3 sequence is 16 residues long. V was pared by 9 bases and J by 3 bases, with 12 bases of the junction left unmatched. Germline-derived CDR1 and CDR2 are SGHNT and YENEEA.